Shown below are 27 T cell receptor beta chains from a single sample sequenced in a study of blood T cell repertoires in COVID-19. Profiling relied on immunoSEQ multiplex PCR, and the TCRdb table lists in-frame clones only, not all of them. Found here are about 120,000 clones, over 70% of them singletons; the top ten hold 0.83%. The specimen sequenced was peripheral blood. The receptors originated from a woman in her seventies with acute or convalescent COVID-19.

This clone was seen only once. The CDR3 sequence: CASSEGLAGGNEQFF. The CDR3 nucleotides read TGTGCCAGCAGTGAGGGACTAGCGGGAGGCAATGAGCAGTTCTTC. The J gene is TRBJ2-1, the V gene TRBV2, with 15 bases identical to TRBD2. The CDR3 spans 15 residues. Losses at the gene ends were 3 bases for V and 6 bases for J; bases not matched to a gene: 0. Germline V gene sequence: CDR1 SNHLY, CDR2 FYNNEI.

V and J are TRBV5-1 and TRBJ1-3; no clear D gene. Trimming shortened V by 1 base and J by 1 base, and 9 bases separated the two germline ends. This CDR3 has 15 amino acids. CDR1 and CDR2 (germline): SGHRS, YFSETQ. Here the CDR3 reads CASSLHQRSGNTIYF. The CDR3 region has the DNA TGCGCCAGCAGCTTGCATCAGAGGTCTGGAAACACCATATATTTT.

CDR3 residues: CASSLAGGLVNEQFF. The CDR3 region has the DNA TGTGCCAGCAGTTTGGCGGGAGGGTTGGTCAATGAGCAGTTCTTC. V gene TRBV28 combines with J gene TRBJ2-1; 9 bases agree with TRBD2. The CDR3 consists of 15 residues. The germline gives CDR1 MDHEN, CDR2 SYDVKM. Unmatched junction bases numbered 6, after V lost 3 bases and J lost 6 bases.

J is TRBJ1-1 and V is TRBV5-1, with D unresolved. This CDR3 region has 15 residues. Germline CDR1 and CDR2: SGHRS and YFSETQ. The V and J ends lost 0 bases and 1 base respectively, with 10 bases between them. Written as DNA, the CDR3 is TGCGCCAGCAGCTTGGACCAGGCGACGAACACTGAAGCTTTCTTT. As protein: CASSLDQATNTEAFF.

The V and J genes are TRBV20-1 and TRBJ2-1, with no clear D. The CDR3 covers 11 residues. V lost 5 bases to trimming and J lost 7 bases, with 9 bases between them. Germline loops: CDR1 DFQATT, CDR2 SNEGSKA (reference sequence). This chain's CDR3 is CSALTVNEQFF. In nucleotides, the CDR3 is TGCAGTGCTCTAACAGTGAATGAGCAGTTCTTC.

V is TRBV7-9 and J is TRBJ2-7, with TRBD2 identical over 8 bases. The CDR3 loop spans 17 amino acids. Germline V lookup: CDR1 SEHNR, CDR2 FQNEAQ (reference sequence). The V segment lost 7 bases and the J segment 0 bases; nucleotides outside the gene matches: 14. The CDR3 coding sequence is TGTGCCAGCAAGAAAGGGTCCGGGGGGGTAAGCTCCTACGAGCAGTACTTC. Its protein is CASKKGSGGVSSYEQYF.

The V gene is TRBV6-1, the J gene TRBJ2-1, with TRBD2 identical over 8 bases. The CDR3 loop spans 15 amino acids. With V trimmed by 1 base and J by 5 bases, 4 bases remained unmatched. From germline, CDR1 is MNHNS and CDR2 SASEGT. For the CDR3, the DNA is TGTGCCAGCAGTGAAGGATGGGGACTAGACAATGAGCAGTTCTTC. It is translated as CASSEGWGLDNEQFF.

J is TRBJ2-1 and V is TRBV7-9, with TRBD2 matching 15 bases. The CDR3 spans 18 residues. J lost 0 bases, V lost 5 bases, and 5 bases had no gene match. Germline V gene sequence: CDR1 SEHNR, CDR2 FQNEAQ (reference sequence). CDR3 amino acids: CASSPRGLAGGSYNEQFF. The DNA of the CDR3 is TGTGCCAGCAGCCCGCGGGGACTAGCGGGAGGCTCCTACAATGAGCAGTTCTTC.

The chain employs TRBV7-2 and TRBJ1-1, with a possible D match to TRBD1 (5 bases). Per the germline V gene, CDR1 is SGHTA and CDR2 is FQGNSA. V was clipped by 3 bases and J by 1 base, with 9 bases between them. This CDR3 contains 14 residues. In nucleotides, the CDR3 is TGTGCCAGCAGCTTTCGGCAGGGGAACACTGAAGCTTTCTTT. This codes for CASSFRQGNTEAFF.

The chain employs TRBV19 and TRBJ1-6; D may be TRBD1 (6 bases). Trimming removed 8 bases at V and 4 bases at J, with 15 bases between. The CDR3 spans 15 residues. CDR1 and CDR2 (germline): LNHDA, SQIVND (reference sequence). Written as DNA, the CDR3 is TGTGCCAGTTCGGACAGAGAGTCGTATAATTCACCCCTCCACTTT. Protein product: CASSDRESYNSPLHF.

The gene calls are TRBV5-4 and TRBJ1-3; D is possibly TRBD1 (6 bases). CDR3 length: 15 residues. Trimming pared 5 bases from V and 0 bases from J, leaving 12 bases between. CDR1 is SGHNT and CDR2 is YYREEE in the germline V gene (reference sequence). In DNA form, the CDR3 reads TGTGCCAGCAGGGGGGACACCTCCTCTGGAAACACCATATATTTT. Its translation: CASRGDTSSGNTIYF.

The gene calls are TRBV19 and TRBJ2-7; 8 bases are shared with TRBD1. Trimming took 5 bases from V and 2 from J; bases not matched to a gene: 8. The germline V gene has CDR1 LNHDA and CDR2 SQIVND (reference sequence). This CDR3 contains 15 residues. CDR3 nucleotides: TGTGCCAGTAGTCCCGGACAGGGTGGGACCTACGAGCAGTACTTC. As protein: CASSPGQGGTYEQYF.

The chain recombines TRBV18 with TRBJ1-1; TRBD1 matches 9 bases. With V trimmed by 8 bases and J by 4 bases, 8 bases remained unmatched. The CDR3 sequence is 14 residues long. Germline assignment: CDR1 KGHSH and CDR2 LQKENI. The CDR3 DNA follows: TGTGCCAGCCAGGGACAGGGCGGTCCCACTGAAGCTTTCTTT. Its protein product is CASQGQGGPTEAFF.

J is TRBJ1-4 and V is TRBV5-1; 7 bases are a match to TRBD1. CDR1 and CDR2 (germline): SGHRS, YFSETQ. The length of the CDR3 is 15 residues. V was clipped by 4 bases and J by 5 bases; unmatched bases: 8. CDR3 region: CASSVLTGVNEKLFF. The CDR3 DNA follows: TGCGCCAGCAGCGTACTCACAGGGGTAAATGAAAAACTGTTTTTT.

The gene calls are TRBV11-3 and TRBJ2-5; 8 nucleotides align to TRBD2. With V trimmed by 8 bases and J by 2 bases, 13 bases remained unmatched. The CDR3 is 16 residues long. CDR1 is SGHNT and CDR2 is YENEEA in the germline V gene. Here the CDR3 reads CASALLQRGSQETQYF. The CDR3 DNA reads as TGTGCCAGCGCCCTCCTTCAGCGGGGGAGTCAAGAGACCCAGTACTTC.

This clone is a singleton in its sample. This rearrangement joins TRBV19 to TRBJ2-7, with a tentative D call TRBD1 (5 bases). Trimming removed 3 bases at V and 10 bases at J, with 13 bases between. CDR3 length: 12 residues. Germline V gene lookup returns CDR1 LNHDA and CDR2 SQIVND (reference sequence). In DNA, the CDR3 is TGTGCCAGTAGTATGGGTAGGACACCACAGTACTTC. Its protein is CASSMGRTPQYF.

The chain uses TRBV5-1 and TRBJ2-5; D may be TRBD2 (6 bases). The CDR3 length is 15 residues. Germline CDR1 SGHRS, CDR2 YFSETQ. The V end was cut by 2 bases, the J end by 7 bases, with 18 bases between. Here the CDR3 DNA reads TGCGCCAGCAGCTTTCGGGACTTTCAAGGAGGGACCCAGTACTTC. It specifies CASSFRDFQGGTQYF. The full variable domain, completed using reference TRBV5-1 and TRBJ2-5, is KAGVTQTPRYLIKTRGQQVTLSCSPISGHRSVSWYQQTPGQGLQFLFEYFSETQRNKGNFPGRFSGRQFSNSRSEMNVSTLELGDSALYLCASSFRDFQGGTQYFGPGTRLLVL.

This sequence joins TRBV19 and TRBJ1-2; D not certain. Germline CDR1 is LNHDA and CDR2 is SQIVND (reference sequence). The CDR3 has 12 amino acids. Trimming left V 4 bases short and J 3 bases short, with 6 bases between. This chain's CDR3 is CASSTTDYGYTF. CDR3 DNA: TGTGCCAGTAGTACTACGGACTATGGCTACACCTTC.

This chain uses TRBV9 with TRBJ1-4, with 7 nucleotides matching TRBD1. Germline V lookup: CDR1 SGDLS, CDR2 YYNGEE. This CDR3 comprises 15 residues. After removal of 4 bases from V and 4 bases from J, the junction contained 7 bases not matched to a gene. As DNA, the CDR3 is TGTGCCAGCAGCCCCCGACAGGGAAGTAATGAAAAACTGTTTTTT. Translating it yields CASSPRQGSNEKLFF.

This clone has more than one count but fewer than ten. The CDR3: CASSLLDTGNQPQHF. CDR3 DNA: TGTGCCAGCTCACTACTAGACACGGGCAATCAGCCCCAGCATTTT. The chain joins TRBV18 to TRBJ1-5; no firm D call. This CDR3 region has 15 residues. Trimming stripped 4 bases from V and 2 bases from J, with 12 bases between. Germline CDR1 is KGHSH and CDR2 is LQKENI.

The chain joins TRBV2 to TRBJ1-1; 9 bases match TRBD1. Germline CDR1 SNHLY, CDR2 FYNNEI. This CDR3 is built from 14 residues. The trim removed 6 bases at V and 5 bases at J, leaving 7 bases unmatched. This chain's CDR3 is CASRGDRDGTEAFF. The DNA of the CDR3 is TGTGCCAGCAGGGGGGACAGGGACGGAACTGAAGCTTTCTTT.

The rearrangement uses TRBV2 and TRBJ2-3; TRBD1 matches 7 bases. The V gene's germline CDR1 is SNHLY and CDR2 FYNNEI. CDR3 length: 16 amino acids. V lost 5 bases to trimming and J lost 5 bases; unmatched junction nucleotides: 13. CDR3 protein: CASSRTDLRTGDTQYF. Written as DNA, the CDR3 is TGTGCCAGCAGTAGAACGGACCTAAGGACAGGAGATACGCAGTATTTT.

The genes are TRBV5-4 and TRBJ2-7; TRBD1 might be the D (5 bases). CDR3 length equals 15 residues. V lost 3 bases to trimming and J lost 2 bases, with 15 bases between them. Looked up from germline, CDR1 is SGHNT and CDR2 is YYREEE (reference sequence). CDR3 DNA sequence: TGTGCCAGCAGCTATGCCTTGGGGCGTACCTACGAGCAGTACTTC. Protein sequence: CASSYALGRTYEQYF.

This clone was recorded once. This sequence joins TRBV11-2 and TRBJ1-3, with D unresolved. The CDR3 length is 14 residues. Germline V gene lookup returns CDR1 SGHAT and CDR2 FQNNGV. The V gene lost 6 bases and the J gene lost 2 bases, with 11 bases spanning the gap. The CDR3 DNA reads TGTGCCAGCAGGCGCGAAGGAGCTGGAAACACCATATATTTT. It encodes CASRREGAGNTIYF.

This clone was counted a few times. This sequence joins TRBV6-5 and TRBJ2-5; possible D gene TRBD2, 6 bases. Germline V gene sequence: CDR1 MNHEY, CDR2 SVGAGI. This CDR3 comprises 13 residues. V shed 7 bases and J shed 4 bases, with 13 bases lying between them. This chain's CDR3 is CASKSGGAETQYF. CDR3 nucleotides: TGTGCCAGCAAAAGCGGCGGGGCAGAGACCCAGTACTTC.

The rearrangement uses TRBV19 and TRBJ1-1; 7 nucleotides line up with TRBD1. This CDR3 region has 17 residues. In germline, CDR1 is LNHDA, CDR2 SQIVND (reference sequence). Unmatched junction bases numbered 12, after V lost 5 bases and J lost 0 bases. The CDR3 DNA follows: TGTGCCAGTAGTCCCTACAGGGGAGGAAAGATGAACACTGAAGCTTTCTTT. Translation gives CASSPYRGGKMNTEAFF.

The chain combines TRBV6-5 with TRBJ2-6; D not resolved. V was shortened by 8 bases and J by 2 bases, with 10 bases between the two germline ends. CDR3 size: 14 residues. Per the germline V gene, CDR1 is MNHEY and CDR2 is SVGAGI. The CDR3 nucleotides read TGTGCCAGCGGAAGCGCAGCTGGGGCCAACGTCCTGACTTTC. As protein: CASGSAAGANVLTF.